This note documents a single TCR beta chain sequence. This entry belongs to a study of control samples from healthy donors and cancer patients. Sequencing used immunoSEQ multiplex PCR; TCRdb keeps in-frame clones, though not all of them. The sample comprises around 20,000 clones, approximately 90% of which are singletons, and over 7.5% rests with the top ten. The CDR3 runs to 17 residues. Germline loops: CDR1 SGHAT, CDR2 FQNNGV. V lost 1 base and J lost 0; bases outside the gene matches: 7. The chain recombines TRBV11-2 with TRBJ1-2, with 8 bases aligning to TRBD1. The sequence was collected from a woman aged 60-75 years with head and neck cancer. Sequencing was carried out using PBMCs. The CDR3 here is CASSLVPRGPPNYGYTF. CDR3 coding DNA: TGTGCCAGCAGCTTAGTACCCAGGGGGCCGCCTAACTATGGCTACACCTTC.